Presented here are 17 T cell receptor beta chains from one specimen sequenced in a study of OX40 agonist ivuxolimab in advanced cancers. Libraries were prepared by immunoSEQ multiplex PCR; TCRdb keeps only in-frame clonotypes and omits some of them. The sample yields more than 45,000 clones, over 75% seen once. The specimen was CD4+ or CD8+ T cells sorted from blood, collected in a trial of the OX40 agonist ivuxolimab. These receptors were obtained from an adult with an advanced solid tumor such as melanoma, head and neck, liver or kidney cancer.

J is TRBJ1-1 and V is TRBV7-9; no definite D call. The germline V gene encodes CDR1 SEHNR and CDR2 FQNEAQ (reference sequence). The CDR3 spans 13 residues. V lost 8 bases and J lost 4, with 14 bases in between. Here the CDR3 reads CASVWSGSTEAFF. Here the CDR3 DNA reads TGTGCCAGCGTTTGGTCGGGGTCCACTGAAGCTTTCTTT.

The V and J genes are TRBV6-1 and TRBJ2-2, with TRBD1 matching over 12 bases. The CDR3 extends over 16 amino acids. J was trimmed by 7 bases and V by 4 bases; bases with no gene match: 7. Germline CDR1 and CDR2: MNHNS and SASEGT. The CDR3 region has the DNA TGTGCCAGCAGTGCCGGGACAGGGGGCTTGGGCGGGGAGCTGTTTTTT. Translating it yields CASSAGTGGLGGELFF.

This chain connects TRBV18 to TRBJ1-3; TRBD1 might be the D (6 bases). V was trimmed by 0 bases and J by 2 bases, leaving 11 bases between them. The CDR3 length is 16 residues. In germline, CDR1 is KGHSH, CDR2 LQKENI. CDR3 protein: CASSPPISGAGNTIYF. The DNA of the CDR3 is TGTGCCAGCTCACCACCCATTTCAGGGGCTGGAAACACCATATATTTT.

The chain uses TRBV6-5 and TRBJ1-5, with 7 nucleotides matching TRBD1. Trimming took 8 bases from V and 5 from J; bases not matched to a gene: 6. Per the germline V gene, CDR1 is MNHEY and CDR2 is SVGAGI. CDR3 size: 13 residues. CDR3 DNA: TGTGCCAGCGCTTTACAGGGGCATCAGCCCCAGCATTTT. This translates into CASALQGHQPQHF.

Written as DNA, the CDR3 is TGCGCCAGCAGCCCGGGCCATGGCCTAGCCACAGATACGCAGTATTTT. Protein product: CASSPGHGLATDTQYF. The rearrangement joins TRBV5-1 to TRBJ2-3, with D tentatively TRBD2 (5 bases). The CDR3 has 16 amino acids. The V gene lost 4 bases and the J gene lost 2 bases, with 17 bases spanning the gap. Germline V gene data show CDR1 as SGHRS and CDR2 as YFSETQ.

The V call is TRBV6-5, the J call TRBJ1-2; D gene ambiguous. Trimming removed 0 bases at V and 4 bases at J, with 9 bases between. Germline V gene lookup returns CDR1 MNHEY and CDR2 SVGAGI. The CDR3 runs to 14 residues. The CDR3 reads CASSYSGGSYGYTF. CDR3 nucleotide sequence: TGTGCCAGCAGTTACTCGGGAGGGAGCTATGGCTACACCTTC.

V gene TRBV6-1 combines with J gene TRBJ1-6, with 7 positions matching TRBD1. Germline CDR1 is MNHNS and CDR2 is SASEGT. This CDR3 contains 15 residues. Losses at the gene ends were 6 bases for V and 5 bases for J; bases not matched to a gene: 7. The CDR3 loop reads CASRATGQDNSPLHF. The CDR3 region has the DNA TGTGCCAGCAGGGCAACAGGACAGGATAATTCACCCCTCCACTTT.

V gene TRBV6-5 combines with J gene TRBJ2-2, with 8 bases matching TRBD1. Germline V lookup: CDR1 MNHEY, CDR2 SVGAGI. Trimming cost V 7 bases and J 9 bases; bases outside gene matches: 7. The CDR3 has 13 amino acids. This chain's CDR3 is CASTSGGKWELFF. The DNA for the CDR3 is TGTGCCAGCACTTCAGGGGGCAAGTGGGAGCTGTTTTTT.

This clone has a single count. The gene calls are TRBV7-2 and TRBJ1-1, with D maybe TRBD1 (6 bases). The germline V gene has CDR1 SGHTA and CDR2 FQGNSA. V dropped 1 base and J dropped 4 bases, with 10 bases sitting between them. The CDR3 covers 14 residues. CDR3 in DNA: TGTGCCAGCAGCTTAGACAGGGCCAGCACTGAAGCTTTCTTT. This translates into CASSLDRASTEAFF.

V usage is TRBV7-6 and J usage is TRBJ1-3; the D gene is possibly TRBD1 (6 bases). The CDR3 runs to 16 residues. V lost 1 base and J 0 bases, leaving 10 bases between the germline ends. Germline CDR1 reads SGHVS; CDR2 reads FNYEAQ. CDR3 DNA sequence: TGTGCCAGCAGCTTAGATCAGGGGCTCTCTGGAAACACCATATATTTT. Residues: CASSLDQGLSGNTIYF. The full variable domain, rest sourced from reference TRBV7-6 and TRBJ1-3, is GAGVSQSPRYKVTKRGQDVALRCDPISGHVSLYWYRQALGQGPEFLTYFNYEAQQDKSGLPNDRFSAERPEGSISTLTIQRTEQRDSAMYRCASSLDQGLSGNTIYFGEGSWLTVV.

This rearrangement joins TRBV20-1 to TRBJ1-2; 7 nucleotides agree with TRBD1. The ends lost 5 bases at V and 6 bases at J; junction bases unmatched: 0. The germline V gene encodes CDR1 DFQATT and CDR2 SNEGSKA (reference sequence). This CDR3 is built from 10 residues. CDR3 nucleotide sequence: TGCAGTGCTGGACAGGATGGCTACACCTTC. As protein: CSAGQDGYTF.

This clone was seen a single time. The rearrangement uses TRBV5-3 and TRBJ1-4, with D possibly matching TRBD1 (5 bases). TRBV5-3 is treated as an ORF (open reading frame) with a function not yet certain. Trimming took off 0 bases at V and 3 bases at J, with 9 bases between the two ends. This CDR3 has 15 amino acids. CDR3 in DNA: TGTGCCAGAAGCTTGGCCGGGACGGCTAATGAAAAACTGTTTTTT. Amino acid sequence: CARSLAGTANEKLFF.

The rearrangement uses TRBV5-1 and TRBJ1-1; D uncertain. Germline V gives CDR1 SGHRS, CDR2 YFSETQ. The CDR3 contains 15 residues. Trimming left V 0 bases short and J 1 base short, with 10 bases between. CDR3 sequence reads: CASSLVAGENTEAFF. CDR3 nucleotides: TGCGCCAGCAGCTTGGTGGCAGGCGAGAACACTGAAGCTTTCTTT.

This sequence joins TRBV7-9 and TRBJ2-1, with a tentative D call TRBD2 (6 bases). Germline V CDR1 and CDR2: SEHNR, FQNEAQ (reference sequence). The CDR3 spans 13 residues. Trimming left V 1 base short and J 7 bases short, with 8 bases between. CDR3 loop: CASSLVGGNEQFF. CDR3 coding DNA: TGTGCCAGCAGCTTAGTGGGGGGTAATGAGCAGTTCTTC.

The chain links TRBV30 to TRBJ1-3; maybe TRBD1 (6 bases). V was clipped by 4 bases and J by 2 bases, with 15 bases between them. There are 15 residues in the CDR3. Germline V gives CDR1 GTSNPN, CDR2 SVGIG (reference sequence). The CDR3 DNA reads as TGTGCCTGGATGCAAAAGGGGGAAACTGGAAACACCATATATTTT. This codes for CAWMQKGETGNTIYF. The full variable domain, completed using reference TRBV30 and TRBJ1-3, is SQTIHQWPATLVQPVGSPLSLECTVEGTSNPNLYWYRQAAGRGLQLLFYSVGIGQISSEVPQNLSASRPQDRQFILSSKKLLLSDSGFYLCAWMQKGETGNTIYFGEGSWLTVV.

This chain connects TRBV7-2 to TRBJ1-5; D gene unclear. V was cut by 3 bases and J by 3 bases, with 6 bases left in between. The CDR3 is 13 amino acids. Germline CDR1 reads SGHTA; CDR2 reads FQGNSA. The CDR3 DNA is TGTGCCAGCAGCTTGCACATCAATCAGCCCCAGCATTTT. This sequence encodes CASSLHINQPQHF. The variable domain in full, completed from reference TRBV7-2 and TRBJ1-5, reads GAGVSQSPSNKVTEKGKDVELRCDPISGHTALYWYRQSLGQGLEFLIYFQGNSAPDKSGLPSDRFSAERTGGSVSTLTIQRTQQEDSAVYLCASSLHINQPQHFGDGTRLSIL.

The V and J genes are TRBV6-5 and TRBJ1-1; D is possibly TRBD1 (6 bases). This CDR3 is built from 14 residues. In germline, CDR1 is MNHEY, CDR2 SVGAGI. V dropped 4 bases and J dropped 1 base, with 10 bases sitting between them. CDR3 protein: CASSSAQGNTEAFF. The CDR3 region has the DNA TGTGCCAGCAGTTCGGCACAGGGGAACACTGAAGCTTTCTTT.